This TCR beta chain was observed in a study of cytomegalovirus exposure and HLA in healthy donors. Primers for the PCR totalled 60 Vbeta and 13 Jbeta. Profiling relied on immunoSEQ multiplex PCR, and the TCRdb table lists in-frame clones only, not all of them. The sample has roughly 120,000 clones, around 8.5% seen once. The study's findings and limits: It was shown in a later analysis that HLA-associated TCR beta chains were more clonally expanded than other, equally common chains.

As regards this clone: Its cognate antigen is unknown.

The V end was cut by 6 bases, the J end by 3 bases, with 5 bases between. The germline gives CDR1 MNHNY, CDR2 SVGAGI (reference sequence). The CDR3 runs 11 residues. The sequencing sample was made of PBMCs. This TCR was recovered from a middle-aged man in good health and CMV-seronegative. The chain uses TRBV6-6 and TRBJ2-5, with D unclear. In nucleotides, the CDR3 is TGTGCCAGCAGGCGAGAAGAGACCCAGTACTTC. This codes for CASRREETQYF.